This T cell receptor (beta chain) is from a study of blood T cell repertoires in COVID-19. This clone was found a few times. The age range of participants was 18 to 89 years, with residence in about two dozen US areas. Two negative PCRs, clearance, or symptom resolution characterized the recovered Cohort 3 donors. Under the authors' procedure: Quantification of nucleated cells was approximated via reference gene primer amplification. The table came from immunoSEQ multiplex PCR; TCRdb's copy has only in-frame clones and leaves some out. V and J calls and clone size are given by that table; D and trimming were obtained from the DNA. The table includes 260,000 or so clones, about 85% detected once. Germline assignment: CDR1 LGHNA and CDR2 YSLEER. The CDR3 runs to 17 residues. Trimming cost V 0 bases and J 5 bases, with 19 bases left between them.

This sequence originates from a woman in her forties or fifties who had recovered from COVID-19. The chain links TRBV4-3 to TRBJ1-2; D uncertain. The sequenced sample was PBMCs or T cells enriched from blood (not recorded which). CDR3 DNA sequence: TGCGCCAGCAGCCAAGATCTGAGTACAGCCAGTGAGTATGGCTACACCTTC. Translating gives CASSQDLSTASEYGYTF.